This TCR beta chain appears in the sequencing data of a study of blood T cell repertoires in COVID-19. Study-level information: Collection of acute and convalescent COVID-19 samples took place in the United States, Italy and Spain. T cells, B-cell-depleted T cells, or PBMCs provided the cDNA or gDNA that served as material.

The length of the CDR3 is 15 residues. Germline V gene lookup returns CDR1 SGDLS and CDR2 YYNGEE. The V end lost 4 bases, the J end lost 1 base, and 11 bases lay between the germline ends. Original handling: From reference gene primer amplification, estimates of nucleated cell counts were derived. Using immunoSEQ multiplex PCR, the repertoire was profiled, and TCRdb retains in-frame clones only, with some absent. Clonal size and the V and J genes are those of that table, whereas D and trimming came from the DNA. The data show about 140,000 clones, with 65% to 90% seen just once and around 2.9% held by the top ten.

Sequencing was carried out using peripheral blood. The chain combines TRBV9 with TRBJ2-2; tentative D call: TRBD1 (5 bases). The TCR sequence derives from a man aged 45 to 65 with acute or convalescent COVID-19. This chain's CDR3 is CASSPRQGNTGELFF. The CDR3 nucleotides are TGTGCCAGCAGCCCTCGGCAGGGGAACACCGGGGAGCTGTTTTTT.